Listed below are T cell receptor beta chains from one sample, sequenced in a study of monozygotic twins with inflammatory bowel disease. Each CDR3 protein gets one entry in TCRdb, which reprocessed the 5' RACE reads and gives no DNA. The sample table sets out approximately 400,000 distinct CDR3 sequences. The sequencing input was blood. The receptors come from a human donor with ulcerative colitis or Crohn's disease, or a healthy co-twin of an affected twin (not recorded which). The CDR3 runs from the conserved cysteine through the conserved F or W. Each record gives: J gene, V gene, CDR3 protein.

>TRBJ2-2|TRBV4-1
CASSPSRQGAAGELFF
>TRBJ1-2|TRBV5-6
CASSIEPGQGLKGYTF
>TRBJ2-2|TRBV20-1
CSAGPLPNTGELFF
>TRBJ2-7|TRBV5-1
CASRQAGLGEQYF
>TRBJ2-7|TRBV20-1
CSVRGGNYEQYF
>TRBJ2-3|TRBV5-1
CASSLTRADTQYF
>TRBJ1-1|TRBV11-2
CASSRRGGGTEAFF
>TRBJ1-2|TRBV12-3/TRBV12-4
CASSLGSGRNGYTF
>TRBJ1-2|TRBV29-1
CSVEVDGREGYGYTF
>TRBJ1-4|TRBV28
CASSPYRGGEKLFF
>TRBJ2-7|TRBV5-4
CASSPSAVPNEDEQYF
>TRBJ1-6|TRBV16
CASSHGRQGISPLHF
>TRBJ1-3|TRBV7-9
CASSKRWQGSGNTIYF
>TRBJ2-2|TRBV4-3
CASSLGLAGGPPNTGELFF
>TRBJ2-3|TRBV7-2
CASSRTSDTQYF
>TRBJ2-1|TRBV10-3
CAISAGFSYNEQFF
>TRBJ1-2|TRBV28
CASSLAPTYGYTF
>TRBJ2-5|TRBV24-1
CATSDLSSETQYF
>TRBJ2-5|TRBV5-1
CASSGRSGPSPETQYF
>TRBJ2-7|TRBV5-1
CASSPGQGGVDEQYF
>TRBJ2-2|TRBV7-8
CASSLDSGREDLFF
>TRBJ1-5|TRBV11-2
CASSLGGRGHQPQHF
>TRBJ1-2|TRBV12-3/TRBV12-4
CASSPLRASDGYGYTF
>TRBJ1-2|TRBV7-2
CASSLERGPGGYTF
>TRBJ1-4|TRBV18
CASSPTAGTPNEKLFF
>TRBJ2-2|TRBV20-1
CSAGQGAANTGELFF
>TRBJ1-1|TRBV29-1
CSVEGRVGWGHTEAFF
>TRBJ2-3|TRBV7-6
CASSQMIAGGGDTQYF
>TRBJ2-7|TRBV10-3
CAISGSTSGTSEQYF
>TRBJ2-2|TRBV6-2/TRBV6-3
CASGGGPTGELFF
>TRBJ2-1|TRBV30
CAWKGLAGYNEQFF
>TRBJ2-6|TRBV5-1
CASSSQVGAGSGANVLTF
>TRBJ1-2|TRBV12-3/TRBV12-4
CASSPETGGVGYGYTF
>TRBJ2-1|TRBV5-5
CASSLMRQGLYYNEQFF
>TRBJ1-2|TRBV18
CASSPQGRNYGYTF
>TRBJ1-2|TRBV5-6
CASSLPRSYGYTF
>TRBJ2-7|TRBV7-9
CASSSPIRDTRIF
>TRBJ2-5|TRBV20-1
CSAPMGRGRETQYF
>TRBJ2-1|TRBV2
CASSSDPGYNEQFF
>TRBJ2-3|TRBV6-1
CASSDAVKADTQYF
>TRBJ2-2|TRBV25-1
CASSDGGIRITGELFF
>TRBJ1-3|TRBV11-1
CASSQNPRGGLFDSGNTIYF
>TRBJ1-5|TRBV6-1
CASSEAGGVWQPQHF
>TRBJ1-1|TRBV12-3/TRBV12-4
CASTRRGLGVNTEAFF
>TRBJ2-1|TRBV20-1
CSAPVRASGYYNEQFF
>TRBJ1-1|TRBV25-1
CASSPRQGWDTEAFF
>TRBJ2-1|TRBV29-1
CSVEKRGGLWYEQFF
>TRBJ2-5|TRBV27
CASMRLKQETQYF
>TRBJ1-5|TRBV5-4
CASSLEGHRRDQPQHF
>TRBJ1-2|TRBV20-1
CSAAGQGNGYTF